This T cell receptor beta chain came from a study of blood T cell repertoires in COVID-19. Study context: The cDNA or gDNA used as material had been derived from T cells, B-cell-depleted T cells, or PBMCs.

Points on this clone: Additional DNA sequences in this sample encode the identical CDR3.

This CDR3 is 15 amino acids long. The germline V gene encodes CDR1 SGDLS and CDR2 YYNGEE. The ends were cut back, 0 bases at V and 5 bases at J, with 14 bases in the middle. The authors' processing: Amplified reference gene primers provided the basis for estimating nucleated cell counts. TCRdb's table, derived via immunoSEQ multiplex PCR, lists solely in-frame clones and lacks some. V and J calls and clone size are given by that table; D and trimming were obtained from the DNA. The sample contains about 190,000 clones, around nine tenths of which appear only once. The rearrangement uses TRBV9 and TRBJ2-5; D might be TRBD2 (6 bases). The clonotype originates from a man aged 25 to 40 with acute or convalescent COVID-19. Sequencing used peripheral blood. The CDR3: CASSVGGGKGETQYF. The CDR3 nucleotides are TGTGCCAGCAGCGTAGGTGGGGGGAAGGGGGAGACCCAGTACTTC.